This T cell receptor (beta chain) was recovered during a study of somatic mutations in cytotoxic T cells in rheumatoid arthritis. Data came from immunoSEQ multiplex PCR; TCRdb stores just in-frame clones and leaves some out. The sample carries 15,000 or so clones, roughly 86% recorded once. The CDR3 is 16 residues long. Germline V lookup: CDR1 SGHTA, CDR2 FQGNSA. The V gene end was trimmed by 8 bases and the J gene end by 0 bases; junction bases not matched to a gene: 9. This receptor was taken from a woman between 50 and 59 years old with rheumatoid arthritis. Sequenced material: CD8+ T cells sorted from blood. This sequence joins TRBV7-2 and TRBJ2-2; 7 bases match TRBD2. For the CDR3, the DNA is TGTGCCAGCCCTCGGCACAGCGGGGCGAACACCGGGGAGCTGTTTTTT. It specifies CASPRHSGANTGELFF.